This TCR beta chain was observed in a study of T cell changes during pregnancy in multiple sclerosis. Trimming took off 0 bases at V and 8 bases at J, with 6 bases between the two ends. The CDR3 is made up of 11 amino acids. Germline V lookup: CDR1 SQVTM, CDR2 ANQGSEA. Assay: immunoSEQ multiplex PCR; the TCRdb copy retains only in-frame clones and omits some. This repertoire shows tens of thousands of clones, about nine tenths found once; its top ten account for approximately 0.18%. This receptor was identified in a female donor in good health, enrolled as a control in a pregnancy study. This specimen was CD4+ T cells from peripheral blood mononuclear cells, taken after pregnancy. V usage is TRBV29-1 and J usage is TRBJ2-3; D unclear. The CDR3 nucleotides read TGCAGCGTTGAAGAAGTGCGTACGCAGTATTTT. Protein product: CSVEEVRTQYF.